Sequencing of this T cell receptor beta chain was carried out in a study of cytomegalovirus exposure and HLA in healthy donors. Regarding the study as a whole: Investigators reported over 150 TCR beta chains as tied to cytomegalovirus.

Germline CDR1 and CDR2: LNHDA and SQIVND (reference sequence). The V and J ends lost 9 bases and 7 bases, in that order; junction bases with no gene match: 10. The CDR3 length is 13 residues. This PCR relied on a set of 60 Vbeta primers and 13 Jbeta primers. Here immunoSEQ multiplex PCR was the method, and the copy in TCRdb shows in-frame clones only, minus some. The table shows 140,000 or so clones, with more than 60% occurring only once. This clone came up once. Its matching antigen is unknown. The sequencing input was PBMCs. This receptor was identified in a male donor in good health and CMV-seronegative. The chain couples TRBV19 to TRBJ2-7; 9 bases fit TRBD1. CDR3: CASSWTGEGEQYF. DNA for the CDR3: TGTGCCAGCTCTTGGACAGGGGAAGGAGAGCAGTACTTC.